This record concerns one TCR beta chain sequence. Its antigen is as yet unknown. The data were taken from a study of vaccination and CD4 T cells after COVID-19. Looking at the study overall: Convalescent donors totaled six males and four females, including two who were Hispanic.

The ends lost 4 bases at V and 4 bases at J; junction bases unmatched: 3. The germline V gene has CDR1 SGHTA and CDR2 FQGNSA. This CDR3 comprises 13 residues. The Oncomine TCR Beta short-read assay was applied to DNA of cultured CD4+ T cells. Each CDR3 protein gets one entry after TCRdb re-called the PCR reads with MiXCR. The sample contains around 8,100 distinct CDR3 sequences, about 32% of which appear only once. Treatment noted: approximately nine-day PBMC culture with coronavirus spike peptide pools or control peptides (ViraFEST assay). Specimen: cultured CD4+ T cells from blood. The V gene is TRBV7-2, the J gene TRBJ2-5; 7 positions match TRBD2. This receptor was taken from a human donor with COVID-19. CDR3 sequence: CASSSGLGETQYF. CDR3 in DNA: TGTGCCAGCAGCTCAGGACTAGGAGAGACCCAGTACTTC. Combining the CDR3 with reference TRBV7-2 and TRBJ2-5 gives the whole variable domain GAGVSQSPSNKVTEKGKDVELRCDPISGHTALYWYRQSLGQGLEFLIYFQGNSAPDKSGLPSDRFSAERTGGSVSTLTIQRTQQEDSAVYLCASSSGLGETQYFGPGTRLLVL.